These 23 T cell receptor beta chains originate from one sample sequenced in a study of Ad26.COV2.S vaccination and SARS-CoV-2 variants. Using immunoSEQ multiplex PCR, the repertoire was profiled, and TCRdb retains in-frame clones only, with some absent. The sample has nearly 400,000 clones, around nine tenths seen once. Indicated treatment: roughly 19 received Ad26.COV2.S at low or high dose, single or two shots; 5 received placebo; per-sample allocation not given. Sample collection was performed on day 63 after the first vaccine or placebo injection. Sequenced here: peripheral blood, sampled in a trial of Ad26.COV2.S vaccine versus placebo. The source of these receptors is a person between 18 and 65 years old who received the Ad26.COV2.S COVID-19 vaccine or a placebo.

V is TRBV28 and J is TRBJ2-7; no clear D gene. CDR1 is MDHEN and CDR2 is SYDVKM in the germline V gene. The CDR3 sequence is 11 residues long. V lost 7 bases and J 3 bases, leaving 7 bases between the germline ends. CDR3 sequence: CASTTRYEQYF. In DNA form, the CDR3 reads TGTGCCAGCACTACGCGCTACGAGCAGTACTTC. The full variable domain, its missing parts supplied by reference TRBV28 and TRBJ2-7, is DVKVTQSSRYLVKRTGEKVFLECVQDMDHENMFWYRQDPGLGLRLIYFSYDVKMKEKGDIPEGYSVSREKKERFSLILESASTNQTSMYLCASTTRYEQYFGPGTRLTVT.

This chain joins TRBV30 and TRBJ1-5; TRBD1 might be the D (6 bases). The CDR3 length is 15 residues. Per germline, CDR1 GTSNPN and CDR2 SVGIG (reference sequence). Trimming took off 7 bases at V and 6 bases at J, with 22 bases between the two ends. CDR3 nucleotide sequence: TGTGCCTTTCAGGTCCCGGGGGGCGAGAGTCAGCCCCAGCATTTT. Translating gives CAFQVPGGESQPQHF. The variable domain in full, completed from reference TRBV30 and TRBJ1-5, reads SQTIHQWPATLVQPVGSPLSLECTVEGTSNPNLYWYRQAAGRGLQLLFYSVGIGQISSEVPQNLSASRPQDRQFILSSKKLLLSDSGFYLCAFQVPGGESQPQHFGDGTRLSIL.

In DNA form, the CDR3 reads TGTGCCAGCAGCATGGCTAGCGGGATTGGTGAGCAGTTCTTC. It codes for CASSMASGIGEQFF. The chain uses TRBV9 and TRBJ2-1; TRBD2 agrees at 9 bases. V shed 4 bases, J shed 9 bases, and the junction held 8 bases outside the gene matches. This CDR3 comprises 14 residues. CDR1 and CDR2 from the germline V gene are SGDLS and YYNGEE.

The chain uses TRBV29-1 and TRBJ2-1; 8 nucleotides match TRBD2. Germline trimming cut 0 bases from V and 10 bases from J; bases unmatched to any gene: 14. This CDR3 contains 16 residues. Germline V lookup: CDR1 SQVTM, CDR2 ANQGSEA. The chain's CDR3 is CSVEDVSDFPSGEQFF. In nucleotides, the CDR3 is TGCAGCGTTGAAGACGTATCCGATTTCCCTAGCGGGGAGCAGTTCTTC.

The rearrangement uses TRBV28 and TRBJ1-2, with D hard to call. V lost 2 bases and J lost 0, with 10 bases in between. CDR3 length: 15 residues. Germline CDR1 and CDR2: MDHEN and SYDVKM. For the CDR3, the DNA is TGTGCCAGCAGTTTAACGCAGGAAGCTAACTATGGCTACACCTTC. It is translated as CASSLTQEANYGYTF.

The V call is TRBV27, the J call TRBJ2-3; 12 positions agree with TRBD2. The CDR3 consists of 16 residues. Unmatched junction bases numbered 7, after V lost 7 bases and J lost 2 bases. Germline CDR1 is MNHEY and CDR2 is SMNVEV (reference sequence). CDR3 sequence: CASNFLAGGPTDTQYF. CDR3 DNA sequence: TGTGCCAGCAACTTCCTAGCGGGAGGGCCCACAGATACGCAGTATTTT.

The chain joins TRBV7-2 to TRBJ1-6; 7 bases line up with TRBD1. The CDR3 is 14 amino acids. Germline lookup yields CDR1 SGHTA and CDR2 FQGNSA. With 6 bases clipped from V and 9 bases from J, the junction kept 8 bases outside the gene matches. CDR3 DNA sequence: TGTGCCAGCAGATCTCCGGGACAGAGTTCACCCCTCCACTTT. Protein product: CASRSPGQSSPLHF.

This chain links TRBV7-2 with TRBJ1-4; D unresolved. Germline assignment: CDR1 SGHTA and CDR2 FQGNSA. The ends were cut back, 1 base at V and 5 bases at J, with 11 bases in the middle. This CDR3 has 15 residues. CDR3 nucleotide sequence: TGTGCCAGCAGCTTAGAGGCCAGCCGAAATGAAAAACTGTTTTTT. Protein: CASSLEASRNEKLFF. Supplemented by reference TRBV7-2 and TRBJ1-4, the full variable domain reads GAGVSQSPSNKVTEKGKDVELRCDPISGHTALYWYRQSLGQGLEFLIYFQGNSAPDKSGLPSDRFSAERTGGSVSTLTIQRTQQEDSAVYLCASSLEASRNEKLFFGSGTQLSVL.

The chain is built from TRBV19 and TRBJ1-2; D is undetermined. Germline V lookup: CDR1 LNHDA, CDR2 SQIVND (reference sequence). Between the trimmed V and J ends, which lost 7 bases and 7 bases, there was a span of 19 bases. This CDR3 spans 14 amino acids. CDR3 region: CASTHRDLTGGYTF. The CDR3 DNA reads as TGTGCCAGTACCCACCGGGATCTAACGGGTGGCTACACCTTC.

V and J are TRBV5-4 and TRBJ2-7; TRBD2 matches at 7 bases. V lost 5 bases, J lost 3 bases, and 8 bases stayed unmatched. This CDR3 comprises 14 residues. The germline V gene has CDR1 SGHNT and CDR2 YYREEE (reference sequence). The CDR3 is CASSRRGGGYEQYF. The DNA of the CDR3 is TGTGCCAGCAGTCGCCGTGGGGGGGGCTACGAGCAGTACTTC.

The chain links TRBV5-1 to TRBJ2-3; 9 bases line up with TRBD1. J was trimmed by 3 bases and V by 3 bases; bases with no gene match: 2. Per the germline V gene, CDR1 is SGHRS and CDR2 is YFSETQ. The CDR3 is 14 residues long. CDR3 DNA sequence: TGCGCCAGCAGCTCAGGACAGGGGACAGATACGCAGTATTTT. Its translation: CASSSGQGTDTQYF.

The chain is built from TRBV3-1 (or the pseudogene TRBV3-2) and TRBJ2-7; 9 nucleotides line up with TRBD1. The CDR3 runs to 15 residues. Losses at the gene ends were 4 bases for V and 5 bases for J; bases not matched to a gene: 9. Germline V gene lookup returns CDR1 LGHDT and CDR2 YNNKEL (reference sequence). CDR3 DNA: TGTGCCAGCAGCCTCCCGGGACAGGGTACCAACGAGCAGTACTTC. It is translated as CASSLPGQGTNEQYF.

This clone occurred a few times. In DNA, the CDR3 is TGTGCCAGCAGTTTGACAGGTCCTAATGAAAAACTGTTTTTT. It encodes CASSLTGPNEKLFF. The gene calls are TRBV27 and TRBJ1-4; a weak D match, TRBD1 (6 bases). V shed 3 bases and J shed 3 bases, with 8 bases lying between them. CDR1 and CDR2 (germline): MNHEY, SMNVEV (reference sequence). The CDR3 is 14 amino acids.

The chain links TRBV29-1 to TRBJ2-4; D gene uncertain. V dropped 4 bases and J dropped 4 bases, with 11 bases sitting between them. The CDR3 extends over 13 amino acids. Germline CDR1 reads SQVTM; CDR2 reads ANQGSEA. The CDR3 DNA reads as TGCAGCGTTGGGGATTACAGTAAAAACATTCAGTACTTC. This codes for CSVGDYSKNIQYF.

This clone occurred many times. This sequence joins TRBV27 and TRBJ1-1; D is possibly TRBD1 (6 bases). V gave up 6 bases and J gave up 4 bases, with 18 bases separating them. The germline CDR1 and CDR2 sequences are MNHEY and SMNVEV (reference sequence). The CDR3 is 15 residues long. The CDR3 spells CASRKALTGTTEAFF. CDR3 bases: TGTGCCAGCAGGAAAGCCCTTACAGGGACCACTGAAGCTTTCTTT.

CDR3 in DNA: TGTGCCATCAGTGAGGGGGGATTCAGTGAGCAGTTCTTC. Its protein is CAISEGGFSEQFF. The chain recombines TRBV10-3 with TRBJ2-1; the D call may be TRBD1 or TRBD2 (5 bases each). Trimming shortened V by 2 bases and J by 9 bases, and 11 bases separated the two germline ends. CDR1 ENHRY and CDR2 SYGVKD come from the germline V gene. This CDR3 contains 13 residues.

This chain uses TRBV5-1 with TRBJ2-1; 10 bases are shared with TRBD2. The CDR3 is 15 residues long. Unmatched junction bases numbered 5, after V lost 0 bases and J lost 8 bases. Germline V gives CDR1 SGHRS, CDR2 YFSETQ. The CDR3 sequence is CASSLESGRAYEQFF. CDR3 DNA sequence: TGCGCCAGCAGCTTGGAAAGCGGGAGGGCCTATGAGCAGTTCTTC.

The gene calls are TRBV28 and TRBJ1-1, with D possibly TRBD1 on 5 matching bases. The length of the CDR3 is 13 residues. Germline V gene data show CDR1 as MDHEN and CDR2 as SYDVKM. Trimming removed 6 bases at V and 11 bases at J, with 19 bases between. The CDR3 protein is CASRDRIRVKAFF. Here the CDR3 DNA reads TGTGCCAGCAGGGACCGGATCAGGGTTAAGGCTTTCTTT.

The rearrangement links TRBV27 to TRBJ2-1, with a weak D call TRBD2 (6 bases). With 3 bases removed from V and 3 bases from J, the gap between germline ends came to 15 bases. CDR1 is MNHEY and CDR2 is SMNVEV in the germline V gene (reference sequence). CDR3 length: 16 amino acids. Here the CDR3 DNA reads TGTGCCAGCAGTTTCAATCCGCGGGAACACTACAATGAGCAGTTCTTC. This translates into CASSFNPREHYNEQFF.

The chain's CDR3 is CAISEVGTSVHEQYF. CDR3 DNA sequence: TGTGCCATCAGTGAGGTTGGGACTAGCGTCCACGAGCAGTACTTC. The chain carries TRBV10-3 and TRBJ2-7, with 10 nucleotides matching TRBD2. Germline-derived CDR1 and CDR2 are ENHRY and SYGVKD. This CDR3 has 15 amino acids. J lost 5 bases, V lost 2 bases, and 6 bases had no gene match.

The rearrangement joins TRBV6-1 to TRBJ2-1; D unclear. Between the trimmed V and J ends, which lost 1 base and 11 bases, there was a span of 3 bases. CDR1 is MNHNS and CDR2 is SASEGT in the germline V gene. The CDR3 is 10 residues long. CDR3 sequence (DNA): TGTGCCAGCAGTGAAGTCAAGCAGTTCTTC. It encodes CASSEVKQFF.

The chain is built from TRBV11-2 and TRBJ2-7; D possibly corresponds to TRBD1 (5 bases). This CDR3 is 15 amino acids long. Per the germline V gene, CDR1 is SGHAT and CDR2 is FQNNGV. Trimming shortened V by 3 bases and J by 4 bases, and 16 bases separated the two germline ends. CDR3 protein: CASSLLDIGRYEQYF. In DNA form, the CDR3 reads TGTGCCAGCAGCTTGCTGGACATAGGTCGGTACGAGCAGTACTTC.

DNA of the CDR3: TGTGCCAGCAGTTCCCATGGGAGCGGGAGGACCGACAATGAGCAGTTCTTC. Translation gives CASSSHGSGRTDNEQFF. The J gene is TRBJ2-1, the V gene TRBV6-2 or TRBV6-3; 9 bases are a match to TRBD2. Germline V gene lookup returns CDR1 MNHEY and CDR2 SVGEGT. Germline trimming cut 4 bases from V and 5 bases from J; bases unmatched to any gene: 12. The CDR3 has 17 amino acids.